This entry features one TCR beta chain sequence. This sequence may be a read error, since a much larger clone differs from it by one base. These data come from a study of molecular identifiers for immune sequencing clone quantification. V lost 3 bases and J lost 3, with 18 bases in between. CDR3 length: 16 residues. Germline values: CDR1 SGDLS, CDR2 YYNGEE. From the PCR reads, TCRdb called clonotypes with MiXCR, one entry per CDR3 protein. The table records 250,000 to 350,000 distinct CDR3 sequences, roughly 23% of them present only once. This sequence joins TRBV9 and TRBJ1-1; D possibly corresponds to TRBD1 (6 bases). The specimen was naive CD8+ T cells from blood, with Jurkat cell RNA spiked in. The subset here: FACS-sorted CD8+CD4-CCR7+CD45RA+ naive T cells. This TCR derives from a human donor in good health. Some libraries in this study had Jurkat cell RNA spiked in. CDR3 nucleotide sequence: TGTGCCAGCAGCGCTGGGGGGGGCAAGTTGGACACTGAAGCTTTCTTT. It yields the protein CASSAGGGKLDTEAFF.